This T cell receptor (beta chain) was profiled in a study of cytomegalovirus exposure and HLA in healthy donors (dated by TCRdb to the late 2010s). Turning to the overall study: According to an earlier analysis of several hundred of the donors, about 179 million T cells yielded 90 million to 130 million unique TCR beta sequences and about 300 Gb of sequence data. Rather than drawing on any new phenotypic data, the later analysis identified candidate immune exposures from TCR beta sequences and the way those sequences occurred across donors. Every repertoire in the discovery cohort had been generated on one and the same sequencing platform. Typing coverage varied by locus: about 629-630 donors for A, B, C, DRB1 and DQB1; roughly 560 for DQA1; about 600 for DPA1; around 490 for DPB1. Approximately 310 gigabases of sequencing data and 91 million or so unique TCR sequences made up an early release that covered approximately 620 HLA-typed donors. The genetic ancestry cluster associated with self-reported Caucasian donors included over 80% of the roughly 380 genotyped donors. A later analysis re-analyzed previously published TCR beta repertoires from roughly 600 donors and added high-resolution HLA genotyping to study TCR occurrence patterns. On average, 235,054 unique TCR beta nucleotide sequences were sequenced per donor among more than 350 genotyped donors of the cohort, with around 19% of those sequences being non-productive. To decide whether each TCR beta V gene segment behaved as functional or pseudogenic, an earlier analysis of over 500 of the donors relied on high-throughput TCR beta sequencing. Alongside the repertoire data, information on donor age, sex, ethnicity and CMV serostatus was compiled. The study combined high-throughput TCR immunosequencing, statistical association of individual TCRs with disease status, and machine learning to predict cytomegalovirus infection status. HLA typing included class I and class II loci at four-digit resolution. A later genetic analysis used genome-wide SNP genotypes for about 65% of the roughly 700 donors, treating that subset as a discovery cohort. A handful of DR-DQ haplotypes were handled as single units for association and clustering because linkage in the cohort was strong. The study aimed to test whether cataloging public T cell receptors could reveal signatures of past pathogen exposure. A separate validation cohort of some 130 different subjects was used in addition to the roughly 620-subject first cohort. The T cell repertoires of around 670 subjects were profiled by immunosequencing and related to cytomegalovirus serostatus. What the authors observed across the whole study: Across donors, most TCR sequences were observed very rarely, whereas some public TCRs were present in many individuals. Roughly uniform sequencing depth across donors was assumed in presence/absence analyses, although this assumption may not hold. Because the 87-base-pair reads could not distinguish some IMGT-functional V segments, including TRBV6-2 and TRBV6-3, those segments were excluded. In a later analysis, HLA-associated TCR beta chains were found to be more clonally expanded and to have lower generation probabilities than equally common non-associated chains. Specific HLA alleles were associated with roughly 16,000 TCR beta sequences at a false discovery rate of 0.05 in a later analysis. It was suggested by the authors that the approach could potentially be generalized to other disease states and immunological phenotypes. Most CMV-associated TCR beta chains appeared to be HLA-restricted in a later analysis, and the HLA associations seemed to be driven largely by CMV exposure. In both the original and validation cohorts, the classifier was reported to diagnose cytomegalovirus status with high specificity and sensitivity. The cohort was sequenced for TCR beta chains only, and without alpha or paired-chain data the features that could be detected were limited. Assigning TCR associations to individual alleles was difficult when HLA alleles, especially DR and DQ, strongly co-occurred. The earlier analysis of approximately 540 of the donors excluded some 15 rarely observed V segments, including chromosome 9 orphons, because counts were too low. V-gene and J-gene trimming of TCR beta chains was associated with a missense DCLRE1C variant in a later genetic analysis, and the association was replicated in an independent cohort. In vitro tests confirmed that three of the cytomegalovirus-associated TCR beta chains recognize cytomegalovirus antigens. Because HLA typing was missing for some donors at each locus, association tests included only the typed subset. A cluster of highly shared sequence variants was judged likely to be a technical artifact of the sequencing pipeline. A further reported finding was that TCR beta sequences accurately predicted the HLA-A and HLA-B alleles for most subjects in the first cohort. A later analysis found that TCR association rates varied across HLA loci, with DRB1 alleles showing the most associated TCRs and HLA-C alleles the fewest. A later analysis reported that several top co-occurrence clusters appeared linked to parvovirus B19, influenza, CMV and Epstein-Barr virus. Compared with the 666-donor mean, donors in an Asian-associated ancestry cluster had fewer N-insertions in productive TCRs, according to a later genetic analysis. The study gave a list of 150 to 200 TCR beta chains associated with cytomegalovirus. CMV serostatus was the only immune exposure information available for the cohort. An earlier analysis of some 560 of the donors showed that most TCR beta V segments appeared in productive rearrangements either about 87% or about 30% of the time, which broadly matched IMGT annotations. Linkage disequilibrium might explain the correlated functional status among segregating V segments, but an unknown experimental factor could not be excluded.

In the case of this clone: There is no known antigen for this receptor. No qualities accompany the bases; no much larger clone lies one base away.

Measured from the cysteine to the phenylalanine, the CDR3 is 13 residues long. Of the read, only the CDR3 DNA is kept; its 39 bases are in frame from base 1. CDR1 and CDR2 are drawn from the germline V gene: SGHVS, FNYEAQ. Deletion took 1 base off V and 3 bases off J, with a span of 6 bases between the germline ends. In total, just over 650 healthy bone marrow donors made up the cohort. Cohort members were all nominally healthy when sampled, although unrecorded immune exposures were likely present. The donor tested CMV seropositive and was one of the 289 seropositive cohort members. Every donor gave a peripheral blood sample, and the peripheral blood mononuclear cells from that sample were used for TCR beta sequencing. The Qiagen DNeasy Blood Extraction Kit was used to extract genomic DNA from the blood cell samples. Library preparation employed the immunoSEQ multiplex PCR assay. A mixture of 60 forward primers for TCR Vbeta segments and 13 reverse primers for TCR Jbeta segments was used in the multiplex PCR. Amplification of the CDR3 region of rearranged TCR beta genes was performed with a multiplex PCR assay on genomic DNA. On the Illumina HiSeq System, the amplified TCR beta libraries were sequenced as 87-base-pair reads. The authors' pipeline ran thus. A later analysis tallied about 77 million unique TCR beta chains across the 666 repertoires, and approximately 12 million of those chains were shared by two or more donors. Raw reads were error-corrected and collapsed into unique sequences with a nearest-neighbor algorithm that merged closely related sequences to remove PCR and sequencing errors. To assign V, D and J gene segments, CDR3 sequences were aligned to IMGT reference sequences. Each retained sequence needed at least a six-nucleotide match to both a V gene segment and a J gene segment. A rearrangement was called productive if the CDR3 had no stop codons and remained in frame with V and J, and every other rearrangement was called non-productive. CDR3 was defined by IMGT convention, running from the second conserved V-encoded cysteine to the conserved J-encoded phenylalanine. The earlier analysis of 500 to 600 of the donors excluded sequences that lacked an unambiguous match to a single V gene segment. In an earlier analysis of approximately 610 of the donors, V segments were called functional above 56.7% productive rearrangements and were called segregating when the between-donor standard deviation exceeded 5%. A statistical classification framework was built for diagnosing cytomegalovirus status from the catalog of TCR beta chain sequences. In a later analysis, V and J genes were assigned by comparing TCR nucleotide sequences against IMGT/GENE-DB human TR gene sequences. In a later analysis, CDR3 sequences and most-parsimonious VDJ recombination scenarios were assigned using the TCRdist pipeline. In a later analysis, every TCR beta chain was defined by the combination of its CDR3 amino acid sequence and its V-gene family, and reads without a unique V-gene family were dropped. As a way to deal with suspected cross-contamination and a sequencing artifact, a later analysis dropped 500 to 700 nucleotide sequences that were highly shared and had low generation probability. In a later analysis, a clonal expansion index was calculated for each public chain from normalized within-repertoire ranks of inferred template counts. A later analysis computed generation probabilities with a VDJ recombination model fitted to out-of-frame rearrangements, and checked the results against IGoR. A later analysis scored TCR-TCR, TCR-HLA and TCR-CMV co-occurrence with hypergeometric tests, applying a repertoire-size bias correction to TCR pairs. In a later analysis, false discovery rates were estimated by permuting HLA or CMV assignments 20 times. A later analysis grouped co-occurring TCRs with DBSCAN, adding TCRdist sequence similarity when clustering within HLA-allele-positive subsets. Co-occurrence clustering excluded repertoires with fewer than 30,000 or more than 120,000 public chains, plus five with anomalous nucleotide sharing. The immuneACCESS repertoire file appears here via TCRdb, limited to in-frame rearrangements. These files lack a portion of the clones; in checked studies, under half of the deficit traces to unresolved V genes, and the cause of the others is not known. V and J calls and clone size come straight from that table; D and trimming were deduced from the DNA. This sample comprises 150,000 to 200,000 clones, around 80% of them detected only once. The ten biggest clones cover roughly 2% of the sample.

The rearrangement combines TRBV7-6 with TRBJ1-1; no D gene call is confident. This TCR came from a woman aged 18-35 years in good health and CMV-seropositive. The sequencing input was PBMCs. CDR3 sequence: CASSLGRYTEAFF. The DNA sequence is TGTGCCAGCAGCTTAGGGAGATACACTGAAGCTTTCTTT. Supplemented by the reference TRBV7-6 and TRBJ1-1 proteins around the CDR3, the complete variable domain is GAGVSQSPRYKVTKRGQDVALRCDPISGHVSLYWYRQALGQGPEFLTYFNYEAQQDKSGLPNDRFSAERPEGSISTLTIQRTEQRDSAMYRCASSLGRYTEAFFGQGTRLTVV.